This TCR beta chain was identified during a study of cytomegalovirus exposure and HLA in healthy donors. The PCR had 60 Vbeta and 13 Jbeta primers. Clones were sequenced by immunoSEQ multiplex PCR, and TCRdb holds only the in-frame ones, with some missing. Of roughly 130,000 clones listed, around 80% were seen once; the top ten hold 3% to 4%. Looked up from germline, CDR1 is MNHNS and CDR2 is SASEGT. Trimming took off 10 bases at V and 7 bases at J, with 17 bases between the two ends. CDR3 length: 12 residues. This clonotype originated in a woman in her 40s in good health and CMV-seronegative. What was sequenced was PBMCs. The V gene is TRBV6-1, the J gene TRBJ2-7, with D maybe TRBD1 (6 bases). CDR3 sequence: CATHGQFWEQYF. The CDR3 nucleotides are TGTGCCACCCACGGACAGTTTTGGGAGCAGTACTTC.